This TCR beta chain was captured in a study of cytomegalovirus exposure and HLA in healthy donors. The PCR ran on 60 Vbeta and 13 Jbeta primers. Measured with immunoSEQ multiplex PCR; TCRdb has only the in-frame clones, and not every one. This sample has some 190,000 clones, with about 86% found just once. This clone was seen only a few times. Its antigen remains unknown. The germline CDR1 and CDR2 sequences are LNHDA and SQIVND (reference sequence). Trimming took 5 bases from V and 3 from J, leaving 17 bases between them. The CDR3 sequence is 15 residues long. Study-level results: An ancestry cluster, one associated with Asian ancestry, reportedly showed fewer N-insertions than the 666-donor mean in a later analysis. Earlier analysis yielded a pattern in which most TCR beta V segments were productive about 90% or about 30% of the time.

This TCR derives from a woman in her 30s in good health and CMV-seronegative. The chain combines TRBV19 with TRBJ2-7, with D perhaps matching TRBD2 (8 bases). Sequences were obtained from PBMCs. CDR3 sequence: CASSHPGGGGYEQYF. The DNA for the CDR3 is TGTGCCAGTAGTCACCCGGGAGGGGGCGGCTACGAGCAGTACTTC.